This T cell receptor beta chain was observed in a study of radiotherapy plus CTLA-4 blockade in lung cancer. Study-level information: Objective responses arose in over 15% of patients, and 31% experienced disease control.

In germline, CDR1 is KGHSH, CDR2 LQKENI. Trimming took off 3 bases at V and 2 bases at J, with 7 bases between the two ends. There are 13 residues in the CDR3. Only in-frame clones appear in the TCRdb table, and some are missing; sequencing was by immunoSEQ multiplex PCR. In the table there are 80,000 or so clones, more than 60% of which are singletons. Remarks on this clone: Its antigen is not known.

General study points: Peripheral blood showed expansion of tumor-derived TCR clones after radiotherapy and ipilimumab. Response was reportedly best predicted by early blood T cell clone dynamics, with interferon-beta.

The chain uses TRBV18 and TRBJ2-5, with D unresolved. The input for sequencing was peripheral blood, taken from a patient treated with radiotherapy plus ipilimumab. This TCR was recovered from a human donor with non-small cell lung cancer who had a partial response to radiotherapy plus ipilimumab. Some clones in this sample may be carry-over from other donors' samples. CDR3 coding DNA: TGTGCCAGCTCACCCGTCTTGCAAGAGACCCAGTACTTC. This gives the protein CASSPVLQETQYF.